This T cell receptor beta chain is from a study of OX40 agonist ivuxolimab in advanced cancers. Study summary: Having had anti-PD-1, anti-PD-L1 or anti-CTLA-4 therapy before was allowed, and roughly 40% had some. Regarding the study as a whole: On average, CD8+ T cells showed a greater number of expanded clones than CD4+.

For this clone: Antigen: not known.

Samples were taken at baseline and on day 1 of cycles 4 and 7. Some clones are missing from TCRdb's copy, which holds only in-frame ones; the method was immunoSEQ multiplex PCR. The repertoire holds roughly 75,000 clones, with about 93% as singletons. CDR1 and CDR2 (germline): MNHNS, SASEGT. Trimming removed 0 bases from V and 0 bases from J; junction bases left unmatched: 7. CDR3 length equals 17 residues. The receptor's source is an adult with an advanced solid tumor such as melanoma, head and neck, liver or kidney cancer. This sequence joins TRBV6-1 and TRBJ1-2; 7 nucleotides match TRBD1. The sequences come from CD4+ or CD8+ T cells sorted from blood, collected in a trial of the OX40 agonist ivuxolimab. In nucleotides, the CDR3 is TGTGCCAGCAGTGAAGCGGCAGGGGGGTATCCTAACTATGGCTACACCTTC. Protein sequence: CASSEAAGGYPNYGYTF.